This T cell receptor (beta chain) was captured in a study of blood T cell repertoires in COVID-19. As for the study in general: Researchers got acute and convalescent COVID-19 samples from the United States, Italy and Spain. T cells, B-cell-depleted T cells, or PBMCs supplied cDNA or gDNA.

Germline V gene sequence: CDR1 SGHTA, CDR2 FQGNSA. Trimming removed 5 bases from V and 7 bases from J; junction bases left unmatched: 9. There are 16 residues in the CDR3. This clone was observed a single time. In the original processing: By means of reference gene primer amplification, nucleated cell counts were estimated. Profiling relied on immunoSEQ multiplex PCR, and the TCRdb table lists in-frame clones only, not all of them. The DNA gave D and trimming, while V, J and clone size come from that table. The sample holds 60,000 to 80,000 clones, about nine tenths seen once. The chain uses TRBV7-2 and TRBJ1-6; 9 bases line up with TRBD1. The receptor was derived from a woman of 80 years or more with acute or convalescent COVID-19. The sample taken for sequencing was peripheral blood. The CDR3 loop is CASSQLSGTGNSPLHF. CDR3 DNA: TGTGCCAGCAGCCAACTCTCCGGGACAGGGAATTCACCCCTCCACTTT. Based on the CDR3 plus reference TRBV7-2 and TRBJ1-6, the full variable domain is GAGVSQSPSNKVTEKGKDVELRCDPISGHTALYWYRQSLGQGLEFLIYFQGNSAPDKSGLPSDRFSAERTGGSVSTLTIQRTQQEDSAVYLCASSQLSGTGNSPLHFGNGTRLTVT.